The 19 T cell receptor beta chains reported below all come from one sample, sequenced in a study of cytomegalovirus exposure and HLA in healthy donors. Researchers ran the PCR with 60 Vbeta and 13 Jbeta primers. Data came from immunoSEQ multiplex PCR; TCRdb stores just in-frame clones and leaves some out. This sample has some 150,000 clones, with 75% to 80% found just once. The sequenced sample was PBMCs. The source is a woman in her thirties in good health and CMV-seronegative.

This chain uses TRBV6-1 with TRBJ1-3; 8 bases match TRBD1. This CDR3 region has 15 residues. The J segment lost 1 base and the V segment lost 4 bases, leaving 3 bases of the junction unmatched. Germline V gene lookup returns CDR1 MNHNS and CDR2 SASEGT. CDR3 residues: CASSVQGASGNTIYF. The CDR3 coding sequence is TGTGCCAGCAGTGTTCAGGGGGCTTCTGGAAACACCATATATTTT.

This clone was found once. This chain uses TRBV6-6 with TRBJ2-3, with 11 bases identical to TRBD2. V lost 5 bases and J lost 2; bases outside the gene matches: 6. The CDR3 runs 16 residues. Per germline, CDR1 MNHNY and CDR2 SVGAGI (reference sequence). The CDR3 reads CASSQLAGVITDTQYF. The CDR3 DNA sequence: TGTGCCAGCAGTCAACTAGCGGGGGTAATCACAGATACGCAGTATTTT.

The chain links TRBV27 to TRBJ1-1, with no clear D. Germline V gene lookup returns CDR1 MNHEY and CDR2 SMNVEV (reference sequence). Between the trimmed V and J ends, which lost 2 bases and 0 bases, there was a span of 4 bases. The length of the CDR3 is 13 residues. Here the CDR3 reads CASSLIMNTEAFF. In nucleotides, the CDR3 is TGTGCCAGCAGTTTAATCATGAACACTGAAGCTTTCTTT.

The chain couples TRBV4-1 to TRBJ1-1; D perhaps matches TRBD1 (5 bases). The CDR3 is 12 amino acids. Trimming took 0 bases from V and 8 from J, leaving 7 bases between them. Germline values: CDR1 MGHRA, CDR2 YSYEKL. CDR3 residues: CASSQDNREAFF. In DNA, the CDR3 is TGCGCCAGCAGCCAAGATAACAGGGAAGCTTTCTTT.

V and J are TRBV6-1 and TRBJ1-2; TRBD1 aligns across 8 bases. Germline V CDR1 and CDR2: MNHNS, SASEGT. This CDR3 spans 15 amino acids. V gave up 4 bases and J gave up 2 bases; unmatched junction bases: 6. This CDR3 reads CASSVEQGVNYGYTF. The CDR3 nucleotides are TGTGCCAGCAGTGTCGAACAGGGGGTGAACTATGGCTACACCTTC.

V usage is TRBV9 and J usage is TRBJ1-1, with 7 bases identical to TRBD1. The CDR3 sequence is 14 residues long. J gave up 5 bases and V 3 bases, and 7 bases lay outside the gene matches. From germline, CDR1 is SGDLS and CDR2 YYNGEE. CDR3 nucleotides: TGTGCCAGCAGCGACGACAGGGTATCAACTGAAGCTTTCTTT. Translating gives CASSDDRVSTEAFF.

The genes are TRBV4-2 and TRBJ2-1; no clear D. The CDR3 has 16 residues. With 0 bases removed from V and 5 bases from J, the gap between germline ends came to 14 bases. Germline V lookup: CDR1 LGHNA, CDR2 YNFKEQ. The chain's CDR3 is CASSQDISGSNNEQFF. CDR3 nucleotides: TGTGCCAGCAGCCAAGATATATCGGGTTCGAACAATGAGCAGTTCTTC.

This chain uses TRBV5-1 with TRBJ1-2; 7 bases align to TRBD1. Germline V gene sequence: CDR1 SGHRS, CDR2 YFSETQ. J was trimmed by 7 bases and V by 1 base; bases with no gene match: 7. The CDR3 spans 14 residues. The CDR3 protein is CASSLTTGAAGYTF. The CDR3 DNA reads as TGCGCCAGCAGCTTGACAACAGGGGCTGCTGGCTACACCTTC.

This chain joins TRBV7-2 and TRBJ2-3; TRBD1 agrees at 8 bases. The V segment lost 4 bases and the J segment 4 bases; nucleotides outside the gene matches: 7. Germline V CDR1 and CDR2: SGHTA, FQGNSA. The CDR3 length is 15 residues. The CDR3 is CASSSDRGRADTQYF. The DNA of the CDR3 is TGTGCCAGCAGCTCCGACAGGGGTAGGGCAGATACGCAGTATTTT.

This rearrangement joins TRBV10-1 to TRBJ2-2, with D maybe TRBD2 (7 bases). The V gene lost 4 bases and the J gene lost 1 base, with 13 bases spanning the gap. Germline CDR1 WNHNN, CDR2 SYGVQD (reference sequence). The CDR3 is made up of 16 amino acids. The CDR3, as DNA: TGCGCCAGCAGTGCCGGAGGGGGGGGGAACACCGGGGAGCTGTTTTTT. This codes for CASSAGGGGNTGELFF.

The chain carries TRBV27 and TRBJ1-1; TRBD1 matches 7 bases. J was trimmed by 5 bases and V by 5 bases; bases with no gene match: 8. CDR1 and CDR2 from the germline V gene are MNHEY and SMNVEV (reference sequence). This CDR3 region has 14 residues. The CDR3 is CASSTGVRGTEAFF. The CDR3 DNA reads TGTGCCAGCAGTACAGGGGTAAGAGGTACTGAAGCTTTCTTT.

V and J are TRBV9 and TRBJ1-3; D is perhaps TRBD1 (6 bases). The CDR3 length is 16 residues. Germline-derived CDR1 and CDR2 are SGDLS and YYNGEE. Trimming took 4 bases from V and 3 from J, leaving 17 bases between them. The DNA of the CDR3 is TGTGCCAGCAGCTACACAGGGAACACTGATGGAAACACCATATATTTT. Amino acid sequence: CASSYTGNTDGNTIYF.

This CDR3 reads CSVHTGYGYTF. The CDR3 nucleotides are TGCAGCGTTCATACAGGCTATGGCTACACCTTC. The chain carries TRBV29-1 and TRBJ1-2, with D possibly being TRBD1 (5 bases). This CDR3 has 11 residues. Germline V lookup: CDR1 SQVTM, CDR2 ANQGSEA. V lost 5 bases and J 4 bases, leaving 8 bases between the germline ends.

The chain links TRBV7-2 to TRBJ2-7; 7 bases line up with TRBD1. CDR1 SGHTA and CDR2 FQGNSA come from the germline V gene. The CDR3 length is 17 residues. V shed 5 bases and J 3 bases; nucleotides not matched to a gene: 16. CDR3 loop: CASSPRTGRGLRYEQYF. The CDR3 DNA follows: TGTGCCAGCAGCCCTCGGACAGGCCGGGGTCTGCGCTACGAGCAGTACTTC.

DNA for the CDR3: TGTGCCAGCAGCCCTCACAGGGGATCGAACACCGGGGAGCTGTTTTTT. It translates to CASSPHRGSNTGELFF. V usage is TRBV7-2 and J usage is TRBJ2-2; TRBD1 aligns across 7 bases. The V gene end was trimmed by 5 bases and the J gene end by 0 bases; junction bases not matched to a gene: 6. CDR1 and CDR2 from the germline V gene are SGHTA and FQGNSA. The CDR3 contains 16 residues.

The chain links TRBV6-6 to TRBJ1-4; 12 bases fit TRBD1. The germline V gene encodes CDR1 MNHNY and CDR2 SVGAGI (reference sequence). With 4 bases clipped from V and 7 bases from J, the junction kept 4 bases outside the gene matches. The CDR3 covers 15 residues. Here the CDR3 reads CASSWGQGAREKLFF. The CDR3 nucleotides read TGTGCCAGCAGTTGGGGACAGGGGGCGCGTGAAAAACTGTTTTTT.

DNA of the CDR3: TGCGCCAGCAGCTTGGTACGGGGAGCCACCGGGGAGCTGTTTTTT. It is translated as CASSLVRGATGELFF. This chain joins TRBV5-1 and TRBJ2-2; D might be TRBD2 (5 bases). Germline V gene sequence: CDR1 SGHRS, CDR2 YFSETQ. With 0 bases removed from V and 4 bases from J, the gap between germline ends came to 10 bases. CDR3 length equals 15 residues. The full variable domain, completed using reference TRBV5-1 and TRBJ2-2, is KAGVTQTPRYLIKTRGQQVTLSCSPISGHRSVSWYQQTPGQGLQFLFEYFSETQRNKGNFPGRFSGRQFSNSRSEMNVSTLELGDSALYLCASSLVRGATGELFFGEGSRLTVL.

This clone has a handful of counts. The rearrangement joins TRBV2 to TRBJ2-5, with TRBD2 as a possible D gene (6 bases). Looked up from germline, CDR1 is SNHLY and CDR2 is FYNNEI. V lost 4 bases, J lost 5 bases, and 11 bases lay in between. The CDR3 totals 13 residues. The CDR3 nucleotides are TGTGCCAGCAGTGGTCGTCTAGCGGAGACCCAGTACTTC. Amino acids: CASSGRLAETQYF. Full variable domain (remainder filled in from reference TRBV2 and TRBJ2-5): EPEVTQTPSHQVTQMGQEVILRCVPISNHLYFYWYRQILGQKVEFLVSFYNNEISEKSEIFDDQFSVERPDGSNFTLKIRSTKLEDSAMYFCASSGRLAETQYFGPGTRLLVL.

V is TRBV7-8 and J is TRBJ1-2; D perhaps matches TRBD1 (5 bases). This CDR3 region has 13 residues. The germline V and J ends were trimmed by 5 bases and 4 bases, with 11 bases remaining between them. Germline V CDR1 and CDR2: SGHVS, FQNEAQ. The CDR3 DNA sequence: TGTGCCAGCAGCACTCAGGGATTCTATGGCTACACCTTC. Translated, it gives CASSTQGFYGYTF.